This T cell receptor beta chain was captured in a study of Graves' ophthalmopathy and Graves' hyperthyroidism. Moderate-to-severe activity, CAS ≥3, NOSPECS ≥4 and duration under 3 months were recorded for donors with ophthalmopathy. Researchers turned away patients with other autoimmune diseases, uncontrolled infections, pregnancy or lactation. This clonotype was recorded many times. Amplification targeted the TCR beta CDR3 regions, with RNA transcripts as the source material. Investigators did first-round RT-PCR with HTBI primers, then second-round multiplex PCR. MiXCR, run by TCRdb on the multiplex PCR reads, gives a single entry per CDR3 protein. The profile shows under 350,000 distinct CDR3 sequences, roughly 16% of them singletons. Per the germline V gene, CDR1 is MNHEY and CDR2 is SVGAGI. The CDR3 is made up of 14 amino acids. V gave up 0 bases and J gave up 1 base; unmatched junction bases: 0.

The receptor was derived from an adult man with Graves' ophthalmopathy. This rearrangement joins TRBV6-5 to TRBJ2-7; 7 bases are a match to TRBD2. Sequencing input: peripheral blood. The CDR3 DNA reads TGTGCCAGCAGTTACTCGGGGGGGTCCTACGAGCAGTACTTC. It specifies CASSYSGGSYEQYF.